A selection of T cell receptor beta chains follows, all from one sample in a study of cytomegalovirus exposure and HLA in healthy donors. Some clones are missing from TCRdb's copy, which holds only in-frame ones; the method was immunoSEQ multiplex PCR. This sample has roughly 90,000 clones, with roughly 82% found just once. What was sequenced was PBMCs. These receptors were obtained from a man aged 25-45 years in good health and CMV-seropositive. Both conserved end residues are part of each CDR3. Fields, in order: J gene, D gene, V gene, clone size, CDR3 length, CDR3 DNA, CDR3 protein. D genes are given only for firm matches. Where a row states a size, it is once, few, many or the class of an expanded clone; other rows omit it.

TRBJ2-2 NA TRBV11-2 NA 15 TGTGCCAGCAGCTCAACGGGACTTCTGGCCGGGGAGCTGTTTTTT CASSSTGLLAGELFF
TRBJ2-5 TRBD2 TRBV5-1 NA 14 TGCGCCAGCAGCCCGATAGCGGGACAAGAGACCCAGTACTTC CASSPIAGQETQYF
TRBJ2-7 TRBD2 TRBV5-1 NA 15 TGCGCCAGCAGCTCTGGACTAGCGGCTTCCTACGAGCAGTACTTC CASSSGLAASYEQYF
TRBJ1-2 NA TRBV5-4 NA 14 TGTGCCAGCAGCGTCACAGGGTTTATGTATGGCTACACCTTC CASSVTGFMYGYTF
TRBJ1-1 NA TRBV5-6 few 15 TGTGCCAGCAGCCCCATCTACGGGGTGAACACTGAAGCTTTCTTT CASSPIYGVNTEAFF
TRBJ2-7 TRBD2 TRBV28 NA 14 TGTGCCAGCAGTTTAGCGGGAGGTGCCTACGAGCAGTACTTC CASSLAGGAYEQYF
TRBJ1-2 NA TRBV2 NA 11 TGTGCCAGCAGTGACGCGGGCAGCTACACCTTC CASSDAGSYTF
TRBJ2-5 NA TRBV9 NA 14 TGTGCCAGCAGCTTTGGACCGGGCGGGGAGACCCAGTACTTC CASSFGPGGETQYF
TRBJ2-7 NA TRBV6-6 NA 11 TGTGCCAGCAGTTACGGGGCCGAGCAGTACTTC CASSYGAEQYF
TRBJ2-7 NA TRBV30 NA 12 TGTGCCTGGAACAGGGAGAAGTACGAGCAGTACTTC CAWNREKYEQYF
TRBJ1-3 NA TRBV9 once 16 TGTGCCAGCAGCGTAGACGGAGGGAGAACTGGAAACACCATATATTTT CASSVDGGRTGNTIYF
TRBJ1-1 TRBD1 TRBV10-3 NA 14 TGTGCCATCAGTGAGGGGACAGGGTACACTGAAGCTTTCTTT CAISEGTGYTEAFF
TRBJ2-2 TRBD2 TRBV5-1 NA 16 TGCGCCAGCAGCTCCAAACTAGCGGGAGGGACCGGGGAGCTGTTTTTT CASSSKLAGGTGELFF
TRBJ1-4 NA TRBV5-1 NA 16 TGCGCCAGCAGCCCGCGCGCCTCTGCAACTAATGAAAAACTGTTTTTT CASSPRASATNEKLFF
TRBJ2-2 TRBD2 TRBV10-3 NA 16 TGTGCCATCAGGACAACTAGCGGGACGAGCACCGGGGAGCTGTTTTTT CAIRTTSGTSTGELFF
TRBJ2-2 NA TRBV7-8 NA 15 TGTGCCAGCAGCGCTCGTGGGGGGAGCACCGGGGAGCTGTTTTTT CASSARGGSTGELFF
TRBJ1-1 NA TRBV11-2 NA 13 TGTGCCAGCAGCCTAACAGGGACCACTGAAGCTTTCTTT CASSLTGTTEAFF
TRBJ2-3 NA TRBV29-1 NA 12 TGCAGCTCGGGACAAGGCACAGATACGCAGTATTTT CSSGQGTDTQYF
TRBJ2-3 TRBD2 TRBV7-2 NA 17 TGTGCCAGCGTCGGTGCCCTAGGACTAGCGAGAAAGGATACGCAGTATTTT CASVGALGLARKDTQYF
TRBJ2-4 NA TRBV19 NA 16 TGTGCCAGTAGCCAAACCAGGGTTCTAGCCAAAAACATTCAGTACTTC CASSQTRVLAKNIQYF
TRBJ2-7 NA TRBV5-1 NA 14 TGCGCCAGCAGCTTGGCCGGGGGTACGTACGAGCAGTACTTC CASSLAGGTYEQYF
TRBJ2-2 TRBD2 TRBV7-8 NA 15 TGTGCCAGCAGCCGGGGACTAGCGAACACCGGGGAGCTGTTTTTT CASSRGLANTGELFF
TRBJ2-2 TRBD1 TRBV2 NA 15 TGTGCCAGCAGTGGGGACAGGGGGATCGCCGGGGAGCTGTTTTTT CASSGDRGIAGELFF
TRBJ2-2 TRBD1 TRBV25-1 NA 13 TGTGCAACCGGTGAGGGGGCAAGCGGGGAGCTGTTTTTT CATGEGASGELFF
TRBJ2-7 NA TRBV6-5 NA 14 TGTGCCAGCAGTTATGAGCGGTACTCCTACGAGCAGTACTTC CASSYERYSYEQYF
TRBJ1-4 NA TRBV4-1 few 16 TGCGCCAGCAGCCAAGACCCAGGGGCGGCTAATGAAAAACTGTTTTTT CASSQDPGAANEKLFF
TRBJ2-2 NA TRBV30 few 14 TGTGCCTGGAGCAGAATAGGCGGGGTCGGGGAGCTGTTTTTT CAWSRIGGVGELFF
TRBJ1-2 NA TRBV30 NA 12 TGTGCCTGGACCTTGACACCCGGTGGCTACACCTTC CAWTLTPGGYTF
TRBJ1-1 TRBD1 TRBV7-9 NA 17 TGTGCCAGCAGCTTAGGCTCCGTCGGGACAGCCAACACTGAAGCTTTCTTT CASSLGSVGTANTEAFF
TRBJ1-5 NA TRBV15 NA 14 TGTGCCACCAGCCCAGGGGCCCAAAGCCAGCCCCAGCATTTT CATSPGAQSQPQHF
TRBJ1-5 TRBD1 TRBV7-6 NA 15 TGTGCCAGCAGCCCCGACAGGGCGGGGAGTCAGCCCCAGCATTTT CASSPDRAGSQPQHF
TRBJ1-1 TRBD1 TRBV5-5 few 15 TGTGCCAGCAGCTTGGCCGGGACAGGGCACACTGAAGCTTTCTTT CASSLAGTGHTEAFF
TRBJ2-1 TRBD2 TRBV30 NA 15 TGTGCCTGGAGTATGCTCGGCGGGAGCAAGAATGAGCAGTTCTTC CAWSMLGGSKNEQFF
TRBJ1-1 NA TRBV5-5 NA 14 TGTGCCAGCAGCGACGGGACACTGAACACTGAAGCTTTCTTT CASSDGTLNTEAFF
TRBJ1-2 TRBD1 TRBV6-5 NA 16 TGTGCCAGCAGTTCGGGACAGGGGGCGTTTATCTATGGCTACACCTTC CASSSGQGAFIYGYTF
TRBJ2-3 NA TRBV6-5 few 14 TGTGCCAGCAGCTCACTCGGACAGTTAGATACGCAGTATTTT CASSSLGQLDTQYF
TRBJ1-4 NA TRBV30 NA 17 TGTGCCTGGAGCCCAACTCATACAGGTTCAACTAATGAAAAACTGTTTTTT CAWSPTHTGSTNEKLFF
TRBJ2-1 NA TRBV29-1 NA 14 TGCAGCGTTTGTAGCGAGAGCTCCTACAATGAGCAGTTCTTC CSVCSESSYNEQFF
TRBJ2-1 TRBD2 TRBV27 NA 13 TGTGCCAGCAGTGCTCAAAGCGGGAGTGAGCAGTTCTTC CASSAQSGSEQFF
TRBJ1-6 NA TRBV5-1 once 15 TGCGCCAGCAGCCAGACAGAGACACTAAATTCACCCCTCCACTTT CASSQTETLNSPLHF
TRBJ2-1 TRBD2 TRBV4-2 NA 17 TGTGCCAGCAGCCGCGGCCAAGGGGCGGGAGGCTTAAATGAGCAGTTCTTC CASSRGQGAGGLNEQFF
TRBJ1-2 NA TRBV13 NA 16 TGTGCCAGCAGCTTAGGGCGCGGGTTTCTTCGGGATGGCTACACCTTC CASSLGRGFLRDGYTF
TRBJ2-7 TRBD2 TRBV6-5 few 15 TGTGCCAGCATCCCTTCCCTAGCGGGAGGGTTCGAGCAGTACTTC CASIPSLAGGFEQYF
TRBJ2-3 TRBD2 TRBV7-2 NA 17 TGTGCCAGCAGCTTAGACGGACTAGCGGGATTAACAGATACGCAGTATTTT CASSLDGLAGLTDTQYF
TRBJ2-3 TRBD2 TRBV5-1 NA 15 TGCGCCAGCAGCTTGGCTCCGGGAGGGATCGATACGCAGTATTTT CASSLAPGGIDTQYF
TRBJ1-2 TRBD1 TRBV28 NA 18 TGTGCCAGCAGTTTAGGACTCCCGGGACAGGGGGGGGACTATGGCTACACCTTC CASSLGLPGQGGDYGYTF
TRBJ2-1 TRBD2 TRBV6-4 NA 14 TGTGCCAGCAGTAAGGGACTAGCGGGTGATGAGCAGTTCTTC CASSKGLAGDEQFF
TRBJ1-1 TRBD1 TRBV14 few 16 TGTGCCAGCAGCCCCCGGGACAGGGGGCATGGCACTGAAGCTTTCTTT CASSPRDRGHGTEAFF
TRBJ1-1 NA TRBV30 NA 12 TGTGCCTGCAGGACTTCTGGCACTGAAGCTTTCTTT CACRTSGTEAFF
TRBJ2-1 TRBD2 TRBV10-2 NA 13 TGCGCCAGCAGGGGAGGGTTCTACAATGAGCAGTTCTTC CASRGGFYNEQFF
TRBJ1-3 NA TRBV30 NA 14 TGTGCCTGGAGTGCAGGAAACTCTGGAAACACCATATATTTT CAWSAGNSGNTIYF
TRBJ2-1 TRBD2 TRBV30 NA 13 TGTGCCTGGACAACTAGCGGATACAATGAGCAGTTCTTC CAWTTSGYNEQFF
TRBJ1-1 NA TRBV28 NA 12 TGTGCCAGCAGTCAAAAGGTCGGGAGGGCTTTCTTT CASSQKVGRAFF
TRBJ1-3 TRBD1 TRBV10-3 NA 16 TGTGCCATCGGTCGACAGGGTGGGGCATCTGGAAACACCATATATTTT CAIGRQGGASGNTIYF
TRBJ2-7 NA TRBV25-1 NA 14 TGTGCCAGCAGTGAACCGGGACTCCTCTACGAGCAGTACTTC CASSEPGLLYEQYF